These 18 T cell receptor beta chains were all obtained from the same sample, sequenced in a study of response to subunit inactivated influenza vaccine. TCRdb recomputed calls from the RT-PCR reads with MiXCR, one row per CDR3 protein. The sample has roughly 700,000 distinct CDR3 sequences; more than 11% are singletons. Sequenced material: PBMCs from blood, taken roughly 2 weeks before vaccination. The receptors come from a middle-aged man who received an inactivated influenza vaccine.

The V call is TRBV6-1, the J call TRBJ2-3; the D is unclear. V shed 7 bases and J shed 0 bases, with 11 bases lying between them. The CDR3 length is 14 residues. The germline V gene encodes CDR1 MNHNS and CDR2 SASEGT. This CDR3 reads CASTPGPSTDTQYF. Written as DNA, the CDR3 is TGTGCCAGCACCCCAGGCCCTAGCACAGATACGCAGTATTTT.

This clonotype was seen only a few times. This sequence joins TRBV5-1 and TRBJ2-7; unclear D gene. This CDR3 is 18 amino acids long. Germline CDR1 SGHRS, CDR2 YFSETQ. Deletions cut 1 base from V and 3 bases from J, with 23 bases between. In nucleotides, the CDR3 is TGCGCCAGCAGCTTGTTCACTCAGTCTTGGGATCCACTCTACGAGCAGTACTTC. It yields the protein CASSLFTQSWDPLYEQYF.

The V and J genes are TRBV14 and TRBJ2-5; D may be TRBD1 or TRBD2 (5 bases each). V was shortened by 3 bases and J by 5 bases, with 19 bases between the two germline ends. The CDR3 spans 16 residues. The germline gives CDR1 SGHDN, CDR2 FVKESK. For the CDR3, the DNA is TGTGCCAGCAGCCAGCTTCCGGGACCCCTGTGGGAGACCCAGTACTTC. Translated: CASSQLPGPLWETQYF.

This clonotype was detected a few times. The genes are TRBV28 and TRBJ1-5; TRBD1 might be the D (5 bases). The V end was cut by 6 bases, the J end by 11 bases, with 14 bases between. Germline loops: CDR1 MDHEN, CDR2 SYDVKM. The CDR3 has 12 residues. CDR3 region: CASRQVKEAQHF. CDR3 nucleotides: TGTGCCAGCAGACAGGTCAAGGAGGCCCAGCATTTT.

This chain links TRBV9 with TRBJ2-7, with 14 nucleotides matching TRBD2. Germline values: CDR1 SGDLS, CDR2 YYNGEE. The CDR3 loop spans 17 amino acids. The J segment lost 5 bases and the V segment lost 3 bases, leaving 10 bases of the junction unmatched. The CDR3 spells CASSASGLAGGTDEQYF. The CDR3 DNA reads as TGTGCCAGCAGCGCATCAGGACTAGCGGGAGGCACGGACGAGCAGTACTTC.

The rearrangement links TRBV11-3 to TRBJ2-3; D remains ambiguous. CDR3 length equals 13 residues. Trimming took off 1 base at V and 6 bases at J, with 8 bases between the two ends. The V gene's germline CDR1 is SGHNT and CDR2 YENEEA. DNA of the CDR3: TGTGCCAGCAGCTTAGGGAAAACTGATACGCAGTATTTT. Translating it yields CASSLGKTDTQYF.

This sequence joins TRBV20-1 and TRBJ2-7; 9 nucleotides align to TRBD1. CDR1 is DFQATT and CDR2 is SNEGSKA in the germline V gene (reference sequence). CDR3 length: 14 amino acids. V shed 3 bases, J shed 2 bases, and the junction held 5 bases outside the gene matches. The CDR3 sequence: CSASGTGITYEQYF. In DNA form, the CDR3 reads TGCAGTGCTAGTGGGACAGGGATAACCTACGAGCAGTACTTC.

The chain is built from TRBV28 and TRBJ2-1; D possibly corresponds to TRBD2 (6 bases). CDR3 length: 15 amino acids. Germline CDR1 is MDHEN and CDR2 is SYDVKM. Trimming shortened V by 3 bases and J by 5 bases, and 14 bases separated the two germline ends. The CDR3 here is CASSFAGRDNNEQFF. The CDR3 DNA follows: TGTGCCAGCAGTTTCGCAGGGCGGGATAACAATGAGCAGTTCTTC.

This chain links TRBV7-2 with TRBJ2-1; 9 nucleotides line up with TRBD2. The CDR3 loop spans 15 amino acids. V lost 5 bases and J lost 7; bases outside the gene matches: 9. Germline V lookup: CDR1 SGHTA, CDR2 FQGNSA. Here the CDR3 DNA reads TGTGCCAGCAGCCTTTACCTAGCGGGGCGAAATGAGCAGTTCTTC. Protein product: CASSLYLAGRNEQFF.

The rearrangement uses TRBV10-3 and TRBJ1-2; D might be TRBD1 (5 bases). Per the germline V gene, CDR1 is ENHRY and CDR2 is SYGVKD. The V end was cut by 4 bases, the J end by 6 bases, with 9 bases between. The CDR3 loop spans 12 amino acids. CDR3 sequence (DNA): TGTGCCATCAGTGCGGGCAGGGATGGCTACACCTTC. The encoded protein is CAISAGRDGYTF.

The chain carries TRBV11-1 and TRBJ2-3; D gene uncertain. This CDR3 region has 18 residues. Germline V gene data show CDR1 as SGHAT and CDR2 as FQDESV (reference sequence). The V end was cut by 3 bases, the J end by 3 bases, with 22 bases between. The chain's CDR3 is CASSLLPGRHERTDTQYF. In DNA form, the CDR3 reads TGTGCCAGCAGCTTGCTCCCAGGCCGCCATGAACGGACAGATACGCAGTATTTT. The full variable domain, with the rest looked up from reference TRBV11-1 and TRBJ2-3, is EAEVAQSPRYKITEKSQAVAFWCDPISGHATLYWYRQILGQGPELLVQFQDESVVDDSQLPKDRFSAERLKGVDSTLKIQPAELGDSAMYLCASSLLPGRHERTDTQYFGPGTRLTVL.

This clonotype was observed a few times. This chain connects TRBV3-1 to TRBJ1-1; D is perhaps TRBD1 (5 bases). Trimming shortened V by 2 bases and J by 6 bases, and 10 bases separated the two germline ends. The CDR3 has 13 residues. Germline-derived CDR1 and CDR2 are LGHDT and YNNKEL (reference sequence). The CDR3 protein is CASSQSGVAEAFF. Here the CDR3 DNA reads TGTGCCAGCAGCCAATCGGGGGTTGCTGAAGCTTTCTTT.

The chain links TRBV12-3 or TRBV12-4 to TRBJ1-3; TRBD1 might be the D (5 bases). V was cut by 8 bases and J by 4 bases, with 24 bases left in between. The length of the CDR3 is 17 residues. DNA of the CDR3: TGTGCCAGCCAACCATGGGGACTCAGGACGGTGGGAAACACCATATATTTT. Translating gives CASQPWGLRTVGNTIYF.

This clonotype was recorded at least ten times. This sequence joins TRBV6-2 or TRBV6-3 and TRBJ2-7, with D tentatively TRBD2 (6 bases). Germline assignment: CDR1 MNHEY and CDR2 SVGEGT. This CDR3 comprises 14 residues. Trimming removed 4 bases from V and 2 bases from J, with 12 bases in between. The CDR3 DNA reads TGTGCCAGCAGTTGGAGGGTTCCCGCCTACGAGCAGTACTTC. It translates to CASSWRVPAYEQYF.

Only a few counts were recorded for this clonotype. The J gene is TRBJ2-2, the V gene TRBV7-3; 10 nucleotides agree with TRBD2. J lost 4 bases, V lost 5 bases, and 13 bases had no gene match. There are 18 residues in the CDR3. The germline gives CDR1 SGHTA, CDR2 FQGTGA. CDR3 DNA: TGTGCCAGCAGCAAAGGAAGCCTAGCGGGGGTACCCACCGGGGAGCTGTTTTTT. Translated: CASSKGSLAGVPTGELFF.

This clonotype appeared many times. The CDR3 DNA is TGTGCCAGCAGTTACTGGGCGGAGACAAGGAGCAATCAGCCCCAGCATTTT. It yields the protein CASSYWAETRSNQPQHF. J is TRBJ1-5 and V is TRBV6-5; D remains ambiguous. The V gene's germline CDR1 is MNHEY and CDR2 SVGAGI. The ends were cut back, 1 base at V and 1 base at J, with 14 bases in the middle. This CDR3 contains 17 residues.

V is TRBV7-2 and J is TRBJ2-7; D is tentatively TRBD1 or TRBD2 (6 bases each). From germline, CDR1 is SGHTA and CDR2 FQGNSA. The CDR3 loop spans 13 amino acids. V was cut by 6 bases and J by 5 bases, with 14 bases left in between. The CDR3 is CASSPRGADEQYF. For the CDR3, the DNA is TGTGCCAGCAGTCCAAGGGGGGCGGACGAGCAGTACTTC.

This clonotype was seen a few times. The CDR3 protein is CSARDYTAGTYEQYF. In nucleotides, the CDR3 is TGCAGTGCTAGAGATTACACGGCGGGCACCTACGAGCAGTACTTC. The chain is built from TRBV20-1 and TRBJ2-7; D may be TRBD2 (5 bases). Trimming removed 0 bases from V and 2 bases from J, with 14 bases in between. Germline V CDR1 and CDR2: DFQATT, SNEGSKA (reference sequence). This CDR3 spans 15 amino acids.